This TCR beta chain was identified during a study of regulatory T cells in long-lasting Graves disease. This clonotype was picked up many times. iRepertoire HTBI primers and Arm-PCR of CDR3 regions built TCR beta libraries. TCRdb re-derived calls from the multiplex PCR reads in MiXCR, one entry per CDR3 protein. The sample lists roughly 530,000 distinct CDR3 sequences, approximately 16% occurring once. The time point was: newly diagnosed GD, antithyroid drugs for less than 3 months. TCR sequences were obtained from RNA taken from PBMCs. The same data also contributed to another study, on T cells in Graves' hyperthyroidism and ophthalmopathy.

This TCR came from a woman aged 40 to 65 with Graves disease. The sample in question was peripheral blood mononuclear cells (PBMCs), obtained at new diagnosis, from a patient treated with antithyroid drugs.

CDR3 nucleotides: TGTGCCAGCAGTGAAGCGCTTCGAGGGACTAGCGGCCGATCCTACAATGAGCAGTTCTTC. It specifies CASSEALRGTSGRSYNEQFF. This chain uses TRBV2 with TRBJ2-1; 11 bases fit TRBD2. The CDR3 runs 20 residues. With 0 bases clipped from V and 1 base from J, the junction kept 11 bases outside the gene matches. CDR1 is SNHLY, CDR2 FYNNEI, per germline.